This paragraph reports one TCR beta chain. No antigen is known for it. No quality values exist for individual bases; no much larger clone is one base distant. The data stem from a study of T cell responses to AZD1222 COVID-19 vaccine (dated by TCRdb to the early 2020s). Context from the whole study: TCR sequencing covered 233 trial participants: nearly 210 given two doses of AZD1222 and 26 given two doses of MenACWY control vaccine. Trial participants were enrolled by age into 18-55, 56-69 and 70-plus year subgroups, with 148, 28 and 57 TCR-sequenced participants respectively.

For CDR1 and CDR2, the germline V gene (reference sequence) lists GTSNPN and SVGIG. Reading from cysteine to phenylalanine, the CDR3 counts 12 amino acids. The kept DNA is CDR3 alone, 36 bases in frame from the first base. V and J are truncated by 0 bases and 9 bases respectively, leaving an intervening sequence of 9 bases. Interpreted using the paper, the time point label stands for: baseline before first vaccination. This specimen's treatment or condition label, per the study, means: meningococcal conjugate vaccine given as trial control. Vaccinee samples were obtained from the UK trials COV001 and COV002, which included a single-blind randomized controlled phase 2/3 trial of AZD1222 (ChAdOx1 nCoV-19) in healthy adults. For TCRbeta chain sequencing, PBMC samples from trial participants were taken at day 0 and at day 28 after the second dose. General conclusions and limits of the study: Because no day 14 peak-response samples were available, the repertoires could be characterized only after the peak T cell response. Conclusions about previously exposed vaccinees are limited, since just 6 or 7 AZD1222 recipients were seropositive for SARS-CoV-2 at baseline. After two AZD1222 doses, spike-specific TCR breadth and depth were significantly higher than at day 0 and than in MenACWY recipients. The 56-69-year group was small, and its depth increase did not reach significance, likely because of low power. The vaccine-associated CD4 TCRs covered the entire spike protein, and the dominant responses fell in regions 160-218 and 743-854. Participants were mostly white British, with more females than males. The authors suggested clonal diversity may have been underestimated. Reportedly, almost half of the unique spike-specific TCRs recognized epitopes lying outside the regions that are mutated in the B.1.351 and B.1.1.7 variants.

The CDR3 regions of human TCRbeta chains were subjected to immunosequencing. The published analysis was carried out like this. Repertoire TCRs were checked for matches against a reference library of SARS-CoV-2-specific TCRs that had been generated using the MIRA antigen-specificity platform. Breadth was defined as the fraction of unique TCRs that were SARS-CoV-2-associated, and depth was defined as the fraction of total T cells that were SARS-CoV-2-associated. Using the MIRA data, each spike-specific TCR was mapped to the spike region that the TCR reacts to and placed in a CD4 or CD8 class. Log10-transformed breadth and depth values were compared by one-way ANOVA with Sidak's multiple comparisons tests. In TCRdb, the immuneACCESS table is reduced to in-frame sequences with V and J assigned. These tables do not hold every clone; where another copy was compared, an unresolved V gene accounts for under half, and the others remain unexplained. The V and J calls and clone size were taken over from that table, and D and trimming were inferred from the DNA. In this sample the table shows 100,000 to 150,000 clones, 85% to 90% of which occur a single time. The leading ten clones occupy around 10% of the sample.

Sequences were derived from peripheral blood, sampled on day 0 of MenACWY control vaccination. This chain joins TRBV30 to TRBJ2-1; the D gene lacks a confident call. This receptor was identified in an adult in good health. DNA sequence: TGTGCCTGGAGTGTAGGCCTACTTGAGCAGTTCTTC. Translated, it reads CAWSVGLLEQFF. The CDR3 plus the reference TRBV30 and TRBJ2-1 genes for the other parts give the full variable domain: SQTIHQWPATLVQPVGSPLSLECTVEGTSNPNLYWYRQAAGRGLQLLFYSVGIGQISSEVPQNLSASRPQDRQFILSSKKLLLSDSGFYLCAWSVGLLEQFFGPGTRLTVL.